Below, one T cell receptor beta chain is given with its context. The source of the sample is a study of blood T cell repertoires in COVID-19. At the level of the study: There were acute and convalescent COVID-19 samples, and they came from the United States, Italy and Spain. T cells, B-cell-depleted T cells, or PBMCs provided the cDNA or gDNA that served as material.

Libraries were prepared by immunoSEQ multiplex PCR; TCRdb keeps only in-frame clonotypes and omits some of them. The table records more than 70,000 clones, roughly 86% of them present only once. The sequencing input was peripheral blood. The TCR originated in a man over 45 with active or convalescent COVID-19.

This chain's CDR3 is CASSYSGGDSEKLFF. For the CDR3, the DNA is TGTGCCAGCAGTTACTCAGGCGGAGACTCGGAAAAACTGTTTTTT. V usage is TRBV6-5 and J usage is TRBJ1-4; no clear D. Trimming took 0 bases from V and 8 from J, leaving 13 bases between them. The CDR3 contains 15 residues. Germline V gives CDR1 MNHEY, CDR2 SVGAGI.